This TCR beta chain was obtained from a study of CD8 T cells in ankylosing spondylitis. Quantitative molecular-barcoded 5'-RACE generated the TCR beta libraries. TCRdb reprocessed the 5' RACE reads via MiXCR and lists one record per CDR3 protein. The sample holds roughly 120,000 distinct CDR3 sequences, roughly 15% seen once. Only one count was recorded for this clonotype. Its antigen remains unknown. V was pared by 5 bases and J by 2 bases, with 4 bases of the junction left unmatched. The CDR3 consists of 15 residues. Study-wide findings and caveats: Within ankylosing spondylitis blood, a TCR beta motif made up of eight highly homologous variants appeared to be characteristic. It was reported that disease-linked clones were significantly enriched in matched ankylosing spondylitis synovial fluid.

The chain carries TRBV12-3 or TRBV12-4 and TRBJ2-5, with 11 bases that match TRBD2. Sequences were obtained from blood, either unsorted or a sorted T cell fraction (not recorded which). The sequence was obtained from a female donor with ankylosing spondylitis or in good health (not recorded which). CDR3 sequence (DNA): TGTGCCAGCAGTCCGGGACTAGCGGAACAAGAGACCCAGTACTTC. Protein: CASSPGLAEQETQYF.